One and the same sample provided the 12 T cell receptor beta chains below, sequenced in a study of early T cells in non-severe SARS-CoV-2 infection. Via MiXCR, TCRdb re-called the 5' RACE reads, giving one row per CDR3 protein. The sample includes roughly 55,000 distinct CDR3 sequences, under 14% of them seen just once. Sequencing was done on a sample of whole blood. The receptors were gathered from an adult who was a healthcare worker with PCR-confirmed SARS-CoV-2 infection or an uninfected control (not recorded which).

This clonotype was seen ten or more times. J is TRBJ2-5 and V is TRBV12-3 or TRBV12-4, with D maybe TRBD1 (5 bases). Trimming took 2 bases from V and 4 from J, leaving 8 bases between them. The CDR3 spans 13 residues. In DNA, the CDR3 is TGTGCCAGCAGTTTACTGGGGCGAGAGACCCAGTACTTC. This sequence encodes CASSLLGRETQYF.

This clonotype came up many times. The chain has TRBV28 and TRBJ2-7, with D uncertain. The CDR3 runs 14 residues. Germline values: CDR1 MDHEN, CDR2 SYDVKM. V was cut by 5 bases and J by 4 bases, with 15 bases left in between. The CDR3 sequence is CASSLMGGRYEQYF. The CDR3 DNA reads as TGTGCCAGCAGTCTAATGGGCGGTAGGTACGAGCAGTACTTC.

There are a few counts of this clonotype. This chain links TRBV6-1 with TRBJ2-5; unclear D gene. Germline V gene lookup returns CDR1 MNHNS and CDR2 SASEGT. V lost 6 bases and J lost 1, with 9 bases in between. The CDR3 extends over 13 amino acids. This chain's CDR3 is CASSGTFQETQYF. CDR3 in DNA: TGTGCCAGCAGCGGAACCTTCCAAGAGACCCAGTACTTC.

A few counts support this clonotype. CDR3 bases: TGTGCCAGCAGCGAAAGCGGGGGGGCCTACAATGAGCAGTTCTTC. Residues: CASSESGGAYNEQFF. The V gene is TRBV6-1, the J gene TRBJ2-1; 10 nucleotides align to TRBD2. The CDR3 extends over 15 amino acids. Per the germline V gene, CDR1 is MNHNS and CDR2 is SASEGT. The V gene end was trimmed by 6 bases and the J gene end by 2 bases; junction bases not matched to a gene: 4.

This CDR3 reads CSVDAGFTDTQYF. Here the CDR3 DNA reads TGCAGCGTTGATGCGGGATTCACAGATACGCAGTATTTT. The gene calls are TRBV29-1 and TRBJ2-3; perhaps TRBD2 as D (6 bases). CDR3 size: 13 residues. Trimming cost V 3 bases and J 2 bases, with 9 bases left between them. Germline lookup yields CDR1 SQVTM and CDR2 ANQGSEA.

This clonotype came up many times. V gene TRBV7-9 combines with J gene TRBJ1-2; D might be TRBD1 (5 bases). The germline V gene has CDR1 SEHNR and CDR2 FQNEAQ (reference sequence). The CDR3 spans 12 residues. V lost 4 bases to trimming and J lost 10 bases, with 13 bases between them. The CDR3 is CASSSPRGVYTF. DNA of the CDR3: TGTGCCAGCAGCTCCCCGAGGGGAGTCTACACCTTC.

The chain recombines TRBV4-2 with TRBJ1-1; a possible D gene is TRBD1 (6 bases). The ends were cut back, 2 bases at V and 5 bases at J, with 18 bases in the middle. In germline, CDR1 is LGHNA, CDR2 YNFKEQ. This CDR3 spans 16 amino acids. CDR3 nucleotides: TGTGCCAGCAGCCAATACGAGGGGGGTATGGTTACTGAAGCTTTCTTT. It specifies CASSQYEGGMVTEAFF.

V is TRBV7-8 and J is TRBJ1-2; D ambiguous. Germline V CDR1 and CDR2: SGHVS, FQNEAQ. The CDR3 is 18 amino acids. V gave up 7 bases and J gave up 4 bases, with 28 bases separating them. The CDR3 reads CASTSEAYLTTDRYGYTF. DNA for the CDR3: TGTGCCAGCACCTCCGAGGCTTATTTAACTACAGATCGCTATGGCTACACCTTC.

V usage is TRBV3-1 and J usage is TRBJ2-5; D ambiguous. CDR1 and CDR2 (germline): LGHDT, YNNKEL (reference sequence). This CDR3 is built from 13 residues. The V end was cut by 4 bases, the J end by 1 base, with 7 bases between. Here the CDR3 DNA reads TGTGCCAGCAGCCCAGGTCCCCAAGAGACCCAGTACTTC. Protein product: CASSPGPQETQYF.

This clonotype has at least ten counts. The chain couples TRBV24-1 to TRBJ2-1, with D unresolved. V lost 4 bases, J lost 10 bases, and 13 bases lay in between. Germline V gives CDR1 KGHDR, CDR2 SFDVKD. This CDR3 spans 13 amino acids. Written as DNA, the CDR3 is TGTGCCACCAGTGACTCGGACCCTCCCGAGCAGTTCTTC. It specifies CATSDSDPPEQFF.

This clonotype has more than one count but fewer than ten. The chain recombines TRBV10-3 with TRBJ2-7, with D possibly matching TRBD2 (5 bases). Germline CDR1 is ENHRY and CDR2 is SYGVKD. V was trimmed by 3 bases and J by 0 bases, leaving 15 bases between them. The CDR3 totals 16 residues. The chain's CDR3 is CAISDSVRAASYEQYF. DNA for the CDR3: TGTGCCATCAGTGATAGTGTGCGGGCGGCCTCCTACGAGCAGTACTTC.

The gene calls are TRBV6-1 and TRBJ2-1; D perhaps matches TRBD2 (6 bases). The germline V and J ends were trimmed by 2 bases and 8 bases, with 16 bases remaining between them. CDR1 MNHNS and CDR2 SASEGT come from the germline V gene. The CDR3 runs 15 residues. Here the CDR3 DNA reads TGTGCCAGCAGTGAACGGGGAGGTAACGTCTATGAGCAGTTCTTC. Residues: CASSERGGNVYEQFF.